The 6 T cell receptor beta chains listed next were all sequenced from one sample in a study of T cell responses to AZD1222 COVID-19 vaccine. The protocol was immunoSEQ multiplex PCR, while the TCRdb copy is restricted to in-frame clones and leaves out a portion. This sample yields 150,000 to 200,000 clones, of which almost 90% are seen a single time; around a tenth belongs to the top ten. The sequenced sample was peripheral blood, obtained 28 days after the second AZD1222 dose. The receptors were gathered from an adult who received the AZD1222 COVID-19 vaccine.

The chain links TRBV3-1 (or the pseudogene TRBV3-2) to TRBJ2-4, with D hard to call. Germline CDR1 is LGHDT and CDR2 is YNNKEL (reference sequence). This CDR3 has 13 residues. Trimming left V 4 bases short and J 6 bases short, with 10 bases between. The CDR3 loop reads CASSLTVRNIQYF. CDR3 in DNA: TGTGCCAGCAGCCTCACGGTTAGAAACATTCAGTACTTC.

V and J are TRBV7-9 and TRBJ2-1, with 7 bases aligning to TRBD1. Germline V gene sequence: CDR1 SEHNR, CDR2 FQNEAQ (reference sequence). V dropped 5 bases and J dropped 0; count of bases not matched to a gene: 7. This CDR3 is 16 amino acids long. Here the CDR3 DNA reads TGTGCCAGCAGCGGCAACCGGGACAGCTCCTACAATGAGCAGTTCTTC. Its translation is CASSGNRDSSYNEQFF.

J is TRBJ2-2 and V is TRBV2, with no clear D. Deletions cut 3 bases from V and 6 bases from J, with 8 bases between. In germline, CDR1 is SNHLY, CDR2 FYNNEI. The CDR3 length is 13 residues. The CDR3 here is CASSEGNPGELFF. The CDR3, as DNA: TGTGCCAGCAGTGAGGGAAATCCCGGGGAGCTGTTTTTT. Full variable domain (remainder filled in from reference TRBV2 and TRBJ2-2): EPEVTQTPSHQVTQMGQEVILRCVPISNHLYFYWYRQILGQKVEFLVSFYNNEISEKSEIFDDQFSVERPDGSNFTLKIRSTKLEDSAMYFCASSEGNPGELFFGEGSRLTVL.

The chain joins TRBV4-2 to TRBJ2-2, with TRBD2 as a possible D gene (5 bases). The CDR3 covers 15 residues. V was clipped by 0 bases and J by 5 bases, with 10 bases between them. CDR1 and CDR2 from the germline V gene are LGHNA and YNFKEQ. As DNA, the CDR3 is TGTGCCAGCAGCCAAGACCGGGGTGGGACCGGGGAGCTGTTTTTT. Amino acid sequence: CASSQDRGGTGELFF.

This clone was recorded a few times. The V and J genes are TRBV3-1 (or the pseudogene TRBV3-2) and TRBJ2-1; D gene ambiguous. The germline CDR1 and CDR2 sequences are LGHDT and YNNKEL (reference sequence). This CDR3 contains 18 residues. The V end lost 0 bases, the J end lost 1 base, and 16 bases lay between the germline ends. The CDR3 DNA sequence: TGTGCCAGCAGCCAAGAGGTCTGGGGAATAGGGTCCTACAATGAGCAGTTCTTC. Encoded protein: CASSQEVWGIGSYNEQFF.

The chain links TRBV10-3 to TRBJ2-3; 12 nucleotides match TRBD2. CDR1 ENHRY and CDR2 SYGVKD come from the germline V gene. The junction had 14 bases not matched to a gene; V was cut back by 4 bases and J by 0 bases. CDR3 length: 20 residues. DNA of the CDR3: TGTGCCATCAGTGCCACTAGCGGGGGGACCCGAGGGGTTAGCACAGATACGCAGTATTTT. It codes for CAISATSGGTRGVSTDTQYF.